The 8 T cell receptor beta chains below were found in one sample sequenced in a study of radiation and T cells in renal cell carcinoma. Regarding time point: blood 2 weeks post-SBRT. Sample treatment: 15 Gy SBRT to primary tumor, nephrectomy 4 weeks later. Repertoires were generated with immunoSEQ multiplex PCR, while TCRdb's copy carries only in-frame clones and drops some. This sample yields around 75,000 clones, of which 82% are seen a single time; approximately 5% belongs to the top ten. The input for sequencing was blood, taken from a patient whose treatment included radiotherapy and nephrectomy. The receptors originated from a man in his sixties with renal cell carcinoma.

The chain couples TRBV5-1 to TRBJ2-5; D is undetermined. Looked up from germline, CDR1 is SGHRS and CDR2 is YFSETQ. The CDR3 totals 13 residues. V lost 1 base and J 9 bases, leaving 13 bases between the germline ends. The CDR3 loop reads CASSLNPGGPQYF. In DNA, the CDR3 is TGCGCCAGCAGCTTGAACCCCGGTGGGCCCCAGTACTTC.

The chain combines TRBV6-4 with TRBJ2-6; 9 bases are shared with TRBD1. Looked up from germline, CDR1 is MRHNA and CDR2 is SNTAGT. V dropped 5 bases and J dropped 4; count of bases not matched to a gene: 12. The CDR3 is 18 amino acids. The CDR3 loop is CASSTGTGPLVGANVLTF. CDR3 coding DNA: TGTGCCAGCAGTACCGGGACAGGGCCTTTAGTCGGGGCCAACGTCCTGACTTTC.

V and J are TRBV5-1 and TRBJ2-3; D unclear. V was shortened by 3 bases and J by 5 bases, with 10 bases between the two germline ends. The CDR3 is 13 amino acids. Germline CDR1 SGHRS, CDR2 YFSETQ. Written as DNA, the CDR3 is TGCGCCAGCAGCTCCGTTCGAGGAGATACGCAGTATTTT. This translates into CASSSVRGDTQYF.

The chain uses TRBV28 and TRBJ2-6; D gene uncertain. V lost 4 bases and J lost 4, with 11 bases in between. The germline gives CDR1 MDHEN, CDR2 SYDVKM. CDR3 length: 15 amino acids. CDR3 coding DNA: TGTGCCAGCAGTTCTATGCTGAACGGGGCCAACGTCCTGACTTTC. As protein: CASSSMLNGANVLTF. The full variable domain, its missing parts supplied by reference TRBV28 and TRBJ2-6, is DVKVTQSSRYLVKRTGEKVFLECVQDMDHENMFWYRQDPGLGLRLIYFSYDVKMKEKGDIPEGYSVSREKKERFSLILESASTNQTSMYLCASSSMLNGANVLTFGAGSRLTVL.

The rearrangement links TRBV7-9 to TRBJ1-1; possibly TRBD1 for D (6 bases). Germline CDR1 and CDR2: SEHNR and FQNEAQ (reference sequence). Trimming shortened V by 0 bases and J by 5 bases, and 13 bases separated the two germline ends. The CDR3 length is 15 residues. CDR3 loop: CASSLAGGAWTEAFF. As DNA, the CDR3 is TGTGCCAGCAGCTTAGCGGGGGGCGCTTGGACTGAAGCTTTCTTT.

V is TRBV5-1 and J is TRBJ2-7; D possibly corresponds to TRBD2 (6 bases). The germline gives CDR1 SGHRS, CDR2 YFSETQ. V lost 0 bases and J 5 bases, leaving 15 bases between the germline ends. This CDR3 has 15 residues. CDR3 coding DNA: TGCGCCAGCAGCTTGGACCACAACCCGGGGGACGAGCAGTACTTC. Protein sequence: CASSLDHNPGDEQYF.

The table lists this clone with a few counts. The chain carries TRBV28 and TRBJ1-5, with no clear D. CDR1 is MDHEN, CDR2 SYDVKM, per germline. The germline V and J ends were trimmed by 6 bases and 6 bases, with 18 bases remaining between them. The CDR3 totals 15 residues. Here the CDR3 DNA reads TGTGCCAGCAGCCCAATTTTGAGGAGATCTCAGCCCCAGCATTTT. This gives the protein CASSPILRRSQPQHF.

The J gene is TRBJ2-7, the V gene TRBV5-1; the match to TRBD2 covers 9 bases. The CDR3 covers 16 residues. Looked up from germline, CDR1 is SGHRS and CDR2 is YFSETQ. V lost 0 bases to trimming and J lost 4 bases; unmatched junction nucleotides: 8. CDR3 sequence: CASSLAMVAGAYEQYF. The CDR3 coding sequence is TGCGCCAGCAGCTTGGCGATGGTAGCGGGAGCTTACGAGCAGTACTTC. Complete variable domain (other parts from reference TRBV5-1 and TRBJ2-7): KAGVTQTPRYLIKTRGQQVTLSCSPISGHRSVSWYQQTPGQGLQFLFEYFSETQRNKGNFPGRFSGRQFSNSRSEMNVSTLELGDSALYLCASSLAMVAGAYEQYFGPGTRLTVT.